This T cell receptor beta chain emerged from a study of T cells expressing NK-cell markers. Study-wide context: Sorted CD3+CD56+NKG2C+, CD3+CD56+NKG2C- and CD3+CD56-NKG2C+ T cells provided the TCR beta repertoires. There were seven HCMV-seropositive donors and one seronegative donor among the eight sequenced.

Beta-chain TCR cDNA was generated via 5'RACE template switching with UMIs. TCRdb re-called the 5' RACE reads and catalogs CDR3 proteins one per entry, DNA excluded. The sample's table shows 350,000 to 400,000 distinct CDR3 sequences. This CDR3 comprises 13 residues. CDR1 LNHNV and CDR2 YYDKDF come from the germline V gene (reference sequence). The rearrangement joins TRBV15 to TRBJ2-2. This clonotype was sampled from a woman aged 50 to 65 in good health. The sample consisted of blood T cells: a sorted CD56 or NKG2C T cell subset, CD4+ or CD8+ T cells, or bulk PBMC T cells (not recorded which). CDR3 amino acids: CATSRALSGELFF.